This TCR beta chain emerged from a study of T cells in Graves' hyperthyroidism and ophthalmopathy. The study, taken as a whole, reports: Ophthalmopathy, as predicted by the model, came a median about seven months after the prediction.

Regions amplified from RNA transcripts were the TCR beta CDR3 regions. A set of HTBI primers served as the primers for a first-round RT-PCR of the TCR CDR3. TCRdb reprocessed the multiplex PCR reads with MiXCR, giving one entry per CDR3 protein. Among a few hundred thousand distinct CDR3 sequences listed, roughly 18% were seen once. A lack of ophthalmopathy progression within 18 months defined stable Graves' hyperthyroidism. Researchers barred patients who had uncontrolled infection, other autoimmune disease, pregnancy or lactation. At least ten counts were recorded for this clonotype. What it binds is unknown. The CDR3 sequence is 15 residues long. Germline V CDR1 and CDR2: SGHRS, YFSETQ. V lost 1 base and J lost 1, with 6 bases in between.

This chain connects TRBV5-1 to TRBJ2-6; D not resolved. The sequence came from a man in his forties with Graves' hyperthyroidism. Sequencing was done on a sample of blood. The CDR3 nucleotides are TGCGCCAGCAGCTTGTCTGAATCTGGGGCCAACGTCCTGACTTTC. Protein sequence: CASSLSESGANVLTF.